This T cell receptor (beta chain) is from a study of blood T cell repertoires in COVID-19. Study in general: Samples came from the United States, Italy and Spain, spanning acute and convalescent COVID-19.

The CDR3 runs 16 residues. Per germline, CDR1 SGHDN and CDR2 FVKESK. V lost 0 bases and J lost 6; bases outside the gene matches: 9. Original analysis: Amplifying reference gene primers gave estimates of nucleated cell counts. The assay was immunoSEQ multiplex PCR, and TCRdb's table has in-frame clones only and misses some. The DNA gave D and trimming, while V, J and clone size come from that table. The table lists fewer than 300,000 clones, roughly 84% of them singletons. The sequenced material came from peripheral blood. The J gene is TRBJ2-3, the V gene TRBV14; TRBD2 aligns across 7 bases. The receptor's source is a person aged 70 to 85 with COVID-19, enrolled during active disease. The CDR3 is CASSQDSGFFPDTQYF. The CDR3 DNA sequence: TGTGCCAGCAGCCAAGATAGCGGGTTTTTCCCCGATACGCAGTATTTT.